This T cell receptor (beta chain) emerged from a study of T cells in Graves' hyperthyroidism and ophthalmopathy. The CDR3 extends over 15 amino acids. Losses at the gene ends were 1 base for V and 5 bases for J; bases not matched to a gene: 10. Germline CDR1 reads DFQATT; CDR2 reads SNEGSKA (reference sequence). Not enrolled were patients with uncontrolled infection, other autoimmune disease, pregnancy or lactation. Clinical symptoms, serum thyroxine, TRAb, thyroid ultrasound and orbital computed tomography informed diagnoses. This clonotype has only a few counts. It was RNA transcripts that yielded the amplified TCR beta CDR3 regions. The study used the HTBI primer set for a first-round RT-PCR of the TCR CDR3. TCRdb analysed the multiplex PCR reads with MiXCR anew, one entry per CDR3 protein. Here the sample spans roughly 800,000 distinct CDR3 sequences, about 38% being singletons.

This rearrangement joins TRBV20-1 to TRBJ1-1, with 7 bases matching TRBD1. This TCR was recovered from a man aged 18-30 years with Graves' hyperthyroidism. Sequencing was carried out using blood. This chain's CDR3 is CSARGSRQGQTEAFF. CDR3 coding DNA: TGCAGTGCTAGAGGCTCGAGACAGGGTCAGACTGAAGCTTTCTTT.